A single sample gave rise to the 28 T cell receptor beta chains below, sequenced in a study of Tregs in tolerant kidney transplant recipients. TCRdb's table, derived via immunoSEQ multiplex PCR, lists solely in-frame clones and lacks some. The repertoire has 85,000 to 90,000 clones, around nine tenths of them found once; the top ten carry roughly 5%. Sequenced input: CD8+ T cells from blood. All receptors come from a human donor in good health.

CDR3 in DNA: TGTGCCAGCAGTGACGGCCTAGCGGGAGGGAATGAGCAGTTCTTC. This codes for CASSDGLAGGNEQFF. V and J are TRBV6-4 and TRBJ2-1; the match to TRBD2 covers 12 bases. Germline-derived CDR1 and CDR2 are MRHNA and SNTAGT. V lost 2 bases to trimming and J lost 7 bases; unmatched junction nucleotides: 3. CDR3 size: 15 residues.

The rearrangement links TRBV9 to TRBJ2-7, with D hard to call. CDR3 length: 13 residues. Trimming left V 0 bases short and J 4 bases short, with 8 bases between. Germline V CDR1 and CDR2: SGDLS, YYNGEE. CDR3 nucleotides: TGTGCCAGCAGCGTAGTTTCCGGGTACGAGCAGTACTTC. The encoded protein is CASSVVSGYEQYF.

The rearrangement joins TRBV5-8 to TRBJ2-3; D is ambiguous. The length of the CDR3 is 12 residues. CDR1 and CDR2 from the germline V gene are SGHTS and YDEGEE. V lost 1 base and J lost 3, with 3 bases in between. CDR3 bases: TGTGCCAGCAGCTTGCAAACAGATACGCAGTATTTT. Translated: CASSLQTDTQYF.

V gene TRBV6-6 combines with J gene TRBJ2-7; 8 nucleotides agree with TRBD1. Trimming removed 0 bases from V and 4 bases from J; junction bases left unmatched: 5. CDR3 length: 15 residues. The germline CDR1 and CDR2 sequences are MNHNY and SVGAGI (reference sequence). The CDR3 bases are TGTGCCAGCAGTTACTCCCCGACAGGGGCGTACGAGCAGTACTTC. Its translation: CASSYSPTGAYEQYF.

V and J are TRBV7-9 and TRBJ2-7; D not resolved. The V and J ends lost 5 bases and 2 bases respectively, with 13 bases between them. The CDR3 totals 14 residues. The germline CDR1 and CDR2 sequences are SEHNR and FQNEAQ (reference sequence). Written as DNA, the CDR3 is TGTGCCAGCAGCCCCCAGGACCGTACCTACGAGCAGTACTTC. Protein: CASSPQDRTYEQYF.

The rearrangement links TRBV2 to TRBJ1-5; 12 nucleotides match TRBD1. With V trimmed by 8 bases and J by 5 bases, 7 bases remained unmatched. Germline V gene data show CDR1 as SNHLY and CDR2 as FYNNEI. CDR3 size: 15 residues. The CDR3 coding sequence is TGTGCCAGCGAGGGGACAGGGGGCCGTTATCAGCCCCAGCATTTT. Its translation is CASEGTGGRYQPQHF. Full variable domain (remainder filled in from reference TRBV2 and TRBJ1-5): EPEVTQTPSHQVTQMGQEVILRCVPISNHLYFYWYRQILGQKVEFLVSFYNNEISEKSEIFDDQFSVERPDGSNFTLKIRSTKLEDSAMYFCASEGTGGRYQPQHFGDGTRLSIL.

The chain combines TRBV2 with TRBJ2-7; the D is unclear. Trimming pared 8 bases from V and 4 bases from J, leaving 6 bases between. Per the germline V gene, CDR1 is SNHLY and CDR2 is FYNNEI. The CDR3 loop spans 10 amino acids. For the CDR3, the DNA is TGTGCCAGCGACCGATACGAGCAGTACTTC. It encodes CASDRYEQYF. Drawing the rest from reference TRBV2 and TRBJ2-7, the complete variable domain is EPEVTQTPSHQVTQMGQEVILRCVPISNHLYFYWYRQILGQKVEFLVSFYNNEISEKSEIFDDQFSVERPDGSNFTLKIRSTKLEDSAMYFCASDRYEQYFGPGTRLTVT.

This clone is a singleton in its sample. The chain joins TRBV5-1 to TRBJ1-1, with D maybe TRBD1 (6 bases). From germline, CDR1 is SGHRS and CDR2 YFSETQ. Trimming shortened V by 5 bases and J by 1 base, and 12 bases separated the two germline ends. The CDR3 has 14 amino acids. The CDR3 here is CASRDGQQNTEAFF. The CDR3 DNA is TGCGCCAGCAGAGACGGACAGCAGAACACTGAAGCTTTCTTT.

This clone appeared a single time. The V call is TRBV7-9, the J call TRBJ2-7; a possible D gene is TRBD1 (6 bases). The ends were cut back, 5 bases at V and 3 bases at J, with 17 bases in the middle. The germline gives CDR1 SEHNR, CDR2 FQNEAQ (reference sequence). The CDR3 has 15 residues. The CDR3 region has the DNA TGTGCCAGCAGCCCCTGGGGTCAGGGGAACTACGAGCAGTACTTC. Protein sequence: CASSPWGQGNYEQYF.

The gene calls are TRBV4-1 and TRBJ2-7; D is perhaps TRBD2 (5 bases). The germline V gene has CDR1 MGHRA and CDR2 YSYEKL. There are 17 residues in the CDR3. Trimming stripped 3 bases from V and 1 base from J, with 19 bases between. The CDR3 sequence is CASSQGYSRGSSYEQYF. Here the CDR3 DNA reads TGCGCCAGCAGCCAGGGCTATTCCCGGGGATCGTCCTACGAGCAGTACTTC.

The rearrangement links TRBV5-6 to TRBJ2-7; no definite D call. CDR3 length equals 15 residues. V was cut by 0 bases and J by 3 bases, with 13 bases left in between. CDR1 is SGHDT, CDR2 YYEEEE, per germline. CDR3 coding DNA: TGTGCCAGCAGCTTGGTAGTGGGGATCAGCTACGAGCAGTACTTC. Residues: CASSLVVGISYEQYF.

This rearrangement joins TRBV4-1 to TRBJ2-7; 12 bases are a match to TRBD1. The V and J ends lost 0 bases and 2 bases, in that order; junction bases with no gene match: 5. The germline gives CDR1 MGHRA, CDR2 YSYEKL. The CDR3 length is 17 residues. CDR3 DNA: TGCGCCAGCAGCCAAGAAGGGGGACAGGGGGCAACCTACGAGCAGTACTTC. Amino acid sequence: CASSQEGGQGATYEQYF.

The gene calls are TRBV6-6 and TRBJ1-1; tentative D call: TRBD1 (5 bases). In germline, CDR1 is MNHNY, CDR2 SVGAGI (reference sequence). V dropped 4 bases and J dropped 6 bases, with 18 bases sitting between them. The CDR3 runs 15 residues. CDR3 sequence reads: CASSFGTEADAEAFF. The DNA for the CDR3 is TGTGCCAGCAGTTTTGGGACCGAAGCGGACGCTGAAGCTTTCTTT.

The J gene is TRBJ2-4, the V gene TRBV11-2, with D perhaps TRBD2 (5 bases). The germline V gene has CDR1 SGHAT and CDR2 FQNNGV. V lost 4 bases to trimming and J lost 0 bases, with 16 bases between them. The CDR3 totals 17 residues. Here the CDR3 reads CASSSRVGGLAKNIQYF. The CDR3 DNA reads TGTGCCAGCAGCTCTCGGGTGGGCGGGCTAGCCAAAAACATTCAGTACTTC.

This clone has a handful of counts. The V gene is TRBV2, the J gene TRBJ2-2; possible D gene TRBD1, 7 bases. V lost 3 bases, J lost 6 bases, and 11 bases lay in between. Germline CDR1 reads SNHLY; CDR2 reads FYNNEI. The CDR3 contains 14 residues. CDR3 amino acids: CASSDQGEAGELFF. The CDR3 nucleotides read TGTGCCAGCAGTGACCAGGGGGAGGCCGGGGAGCTGTTTTTT.

This clone appeared a single time. The chain recombines TRBV5-8 with TRBJ2-7; 9 bases map to TRBD2. The CDR3 sequence is 16 residues long. Germline values: CDR1 SGHTS, CDR2 YDEGEE. V lost 5 bases, J lost 2 bases, and 11 bases stayed unmatched. The CDR3 DNA follows: TGTGCCAGCAGGTCCATAGCGGGAGCGGTCCCCTACGAGCAGTACTTC. Protein product: CASRSIAGAVPYEQYF.

The chain links TRBV13 to TRBJ2-2; possibly TRBD1 for D (6 bases). Germline V CDR1 and CDR2: PRHDT, FYEKMQ (reference sequence). Trimming removed 8 bases from V and 1 base from J, with 11 bases in between. The CDR3 is made up of 14 amino acids. CDR3 amino acids: CASGDTQNTGELFF. CDR3 DNA sequence: TGTGCCAGCGGGGACACCCAGAACACCGGGGAGCTGTTTTTT.

The chain uses TRBV6-5 and TRBJ2-1; TRBD2 matches at 12 bases. Per germline, CDR1 MNHEY and CDR2 SVGAGI. The CDR3 is 14 residues long. V dropped 4 bases and J dropped 8; count of bases not matched to a gene: 3. The CDR3: CASSWTSGVYEQFF. The CDR3 DNA reads as TGTGCCAGCAGTTGGACTAGCGGGGTCTATGAGCAGTTCTTC.

The gene calls are TRBV2 and TRBJ2-7, with 9 bases fitting TRBD2. V lost 3 bases to trimming and J lost 3 bases; unmatched junction nucleotides: 6. This CDR3 is 15 amino acids long. The germline CDR1 and CDR2 sequences are SNHLY and FYNNEI. CDR3 sequence reads: CASSDPSGVSYEQYF. In nucleotides, the CDR3 is TGTGCCAGCAGTGACCCTAGCGGGGTGAGCTACGAGCAGTACTTC. The full variable domain, its missing parts supplied by reference TRBV2 and TRBJ2-7, is EPEVTQTPSHQVTQMGQEVILRCVPISNHLYFYWYRQILGQKVEFLVSFYNNEISEKSEIFDDQFSVERPDGSNFTLKIRSTKLEDSAMYFCASSDPSGVSYEQYFGPGTRLTVT.

The chain has TRBV7-8 and TRBJ2-7, with D possibly TRBD2 on 6 matching bases. Germline V gene lookup returns CDR1 SGHVS and CDR2 FQNEAQ. With 3 bases removed from V and 6 bases from J, the gap between germline ends came to 9 bases. The CDR3 is made up of 12 amino acids. DNA of the CDR3: TGTGCCAGCAGCTTCCTCGGGGGCGAGCAGTACTTC. Translating gives CASSFLGGEQYF. Combining the CDR3 with reference TRBV7-8 and TRBJ2-7 gives the whole variable domain GAGVSQSPRYKVAKRGQDVALRCDPISGHVSLFWYQQALGQGPEFLTYFQNEAQLDKSGLPSDRFFAERPEGSVSTLKIQRTQQEDSAVYLCASSFLGGEQYFGPGTRLTVT.

This clone occurred once. The chain recombines TRBV27 with TRBJ1-5, with TRBD1 matching over 12 bases. The CDR3 spans 14 residues. Germline values: CDR1 MNHEY, CDR2 SMNVEV (reference sequence). After removal of 5 bases from V and 11 bases from J, the junction contained 7 bases not matched to a gene. CDR3 sequence: CASSPGTGGKAQHF. CDR3 DNA: TGTGCCAGCAGTCCGGGGACAGGGGGCAAGGCCCAGCATTTT.

This rearrangement joins TRBV10-3 to TRBJ2-7; perhaps TRBD1 as D (6 bases). Trimming shortened V by 6 bases and J by 5 bases, and 17 bases separated the two germline ends. The CDR3 is made up of 14 amino acids. Germline assignment: CDR1 ENHRY and CDR2 SYGVKD. CDR3 residues: CAISLTSGVHEQYF. DNA for the CDR3: TGTGCCATCAGCCTGACTTCAGGGGTCCACGAGCAGTACTTC.

This rearrangement joins TRBV19 to TRBJ1-2, with a weak D call TRBD1 (6 bases). V was shortened by 3 bases and J by 7 bases, with 12 bases between the two germline ends. The germline V gene has CDR1 LNHDA and CDR2 SQIVND (reference sequence). The CDR3 loop spans 13 amino acids. CDR3 residues: CASSIQGTAGYTF. The CDR3 DNA is TGTGCCAGTAGTATTCAGGGGACGGCTGGCTACACCTTC.

The rearrangement joins TRBV10-1 to TRBJ2-3, with a weak D call TRBD1 (5 bases). Germline V gene sequence: CDR1 WNHNN, CDR2 SYGVQD (reference sequence). V was pared by 2 bases and J by 4 bases, with 22 bases between. This CDR3 contains 18 residues. The CDR3 reads CASSERTTGRLISDTQYF. DNA for the CDR3: TGCGCCAGCAGTGAGAGGACAACAGGACGATTGATTTCAGATACGCAGTATTTT.

The V call is TRBV11-2, the J call TRBJ1-1, with D hard to call. Germline CDR1 SGHAT, CDR2 FQNNGV. The CDR3 extends over 13 amino acids. The germline V and J ends were trimmed by 1 base and 10 bases, with 13 bases remaining between them. The CDR3, as DNA: TGTGCCAGCAGCTTAGGAATGGACCCGAGAGCTTTCTTT. Translating gives CASSLGMDPRAFF.

This clone was recorded once. This chain links TRBV4-1 with TRBJ2-2, with D possibly called TRBD1 or TRBD2 (7 bases each). V lost 4 bases to trimming and J lost 5 bases, with 17 bases between them. CDR3 length: 16 residues. Germline V lookup: CDR1 MGHRA, CDR2 YSYEKL. CDR3 in DNA: TGCGCCAGCAGCCTCAGGGGGGGCTCTGGGACCGGGGAGCTGTTTTTT. This gives the protein CASSLRGGSGTGELFF.

V usage is TRBV9 and J usage is TRBJ1-6, with a weak D call TRBD1 (5 bases). The CDR3 sequence is 14 residues long. CDR1 and CDR2 (germline): SGDLS, YYNGEE. Trimming left V 4 bases short and J 10 bases short, with 15 bases between. This CDR3 reads CASSHGEGYSPLHF. CDR3 nucleotides: TGTGCCAGCAGCCACGGGGAGGGGTACTCACCCCTCCACTTT.

The chain combines TRBV7-9 with TRBJ2-7; D uncertain. The CDR3 runs 10 residues. Germline CDR1 SEHNR, CDR2 FQNEAQ (reference sequence). Trimming took 8 bases from V and 2 from J, leaving 4 bases between them. The CDR3 DNA reads TGTGCCAGCGGTACCTACGAGCAGTACTTC. The encoded protein is CASGTYEQYF.